One T cell receptor (beta chain) is described in this entry. No antigen is known for it. This entry comes from a study of beta chain features in type 1 diabetes. The study's findings and limits: Equally in patients and controls, shorter templates might have been favored by PCR. Junctions at VDJ sites from type 1 diabetes patients had fewer insertions and more deletions.

Each of the CD4+ naive, central memory, regulatory and stem cell-like memory populations was sorted via CD45RO/CCR7/CD25/CD127/CD95/CD27. Purity exceeding 95% was reached by all sorted populations. Germline lookup yields CDR1 SGHNT and CDR2 YYREEE (reference sequence). Deletions cut 3 bases from V and 4 bases from J, with 12 bases between. There are 14 residues in the CDR3. Sequenced material consisted of expressed TCRB transcripts (all of the isolated RNA was reverse transcribed). This table comes from immunoSEQ multiplex PCR, and its TCRdb copy is limited to in-frame clones, with some not included. The sample records roughly 300,000 clones, 7% to 9% being singletons.

What was sequenced was central memory CD4+ T cells from blood. This chain connects TRBV5-4 to TRBJ2-3, with a possible D match to TRBD1 (5 bases). This clonotype originated in a woman aged 18-29 years in good health. Here the CDR3 reads CASSSSRAADTQYF. For the CDR3, the DNA is TGTGCCAGCAGCTCTTCCAGGGCAGCAGATACGCAGTATTTT.